The 27 T cell receptor beta chains below were found in one sample sequenced in a study of cytomegalovirus exposure and HLA in healthy donors. PCR amplification relied on 60 Vbeta primers (plus 13 Jbeta primers). TCRdb's table, derived via immunoSEQ multiplex PCR, lists solely in-frame clones and lacks some. The sample consists of approximately 96,000 clones, approximately 74% of them appearing once. What was sequenced was PBMCs. The receptors here all came from a male donor in good health and CMV-seronegative.

For the CDR3, the DNA is TGTGCCAGCAGCCCCACAGGGGGCGGCGCAGATACGCAGTATTTT. This sequence encodes CASSPTGGGADTQYF. This chain links TRBV6-4 with TRBJ2-3; 9 nucleotides line up with TRBD1. The CDR3 length is 15 residues. Germline V gives CDR1 MRHNA, CDR2 SNTAGT. Germline trimming cut 6 bases from V and 4 bases from J; bases unmatched to any gene: 8.

The chain uses TRBV9 and TRBJ1-1; 7 bases agree with TRBD1. The CDR3 has 17 amino acids. Looked up from germline, CDR1 is SGDLS and CDR2 is YYNGEE. The junction had 10 bases not matched to a gene; V was cut back by 2 bases and J by 0 bases. Here the CDR3 reads CASSVYTGVSMNTEAFF. The DNA of the CDR3 is TGTGCCAGCAGCGTCTATACAGGGGTATCGATGAACACTGAAGCTTTCTTT.

This chain connects TRBV5-1 to TRBJ2-7, with 11 bases aligning to TRBD1. V shed 4 bases and J 6 bases; nucleotides not matched to a gene: 3. CDR1 and CDR2 from the germline V gene are SGHRS and YFSETQ. This CDR3 has 13 residues. CDR3 bases: TGCGCCAGCAGCCCCGGGACAGGGGGCGAGCAGTACTTC. This sequence encodes CASSPGTGGEQYF.

The CDR3 region has the DNA TGTGCCAGCGGGGTAGAGGGAAATCAGCCCCAGCATTTT. The encoded protein is CASGVEGNQPQHF. The chain couples TRBV28 to TRBJ1-5; D is ambiguous. Between the trimmed V and J ends, which lost 8 bases and 4 bases, there was a span of 12 bases. Germline V gives CDR1 MDHEN, CDR2 SYDVKM. The CDR3 length is 13 residues.

J is TRBJ2-3 and V is TRBV10-3, with a weak D call TRBD2 (5 bases). Germline CDR1 is ENHRY and CDR2 is SYGVKD. The CDR3 runs 16 residues. V was clipped by 2 bases and J by 3 bases, with 15 bases between them. CDR3 sequence: CAISEPGPSGTDTQYF. The CDR3 nucleotides read TGTGCCATCAGTGAGCCTGGGCCCTCGGGAACAGATACGCAGTATTTT.

This clone turned up a few times. The rearrangement joins TRBV4-1 to TRBJ2-1; D gene uncertain. Germline-derived CDR1 and CDR2 are MGHRA and YSYEKL. CDR3 size: 13 residues. Trimming took off 1 base at V and 5 bases at J, with 6 bases between the two ends. CDR3: CASSQVLNNEQFF. DNA for the CDR3: TGCGCCAGCAGCCAAGTATTAAACAATGAGCAGTTCTTC.

The chain joins TRBV30 to TRBJ1-3; D is possibly TRBD1 (5 bases). CDR1 is GTSNPN and CDR2 is SVGIG in the germline V gene (reference sequence). The CDR3 is 14 residues long. V was pared by 5 bases and J by 2 bases, with 13 bases between. The CDR3 bases are TGTGCCTGGGGGCTCGGAGGGGCTGGAAACACCATATATTTT. This translates into CAWGLGGAGNTIYF. The variable domain in full, completed from reference TRBV30 and TRBJ1-3, reads SQTIHQWPATLVQPVGSPLSLECTVEGTSNPNLYWYRQAAGRGLQLLFYSVGIGQISSEVPQNLSASRPQDRQFILSSKKLLLSDSGFYLCAWGLGGAGNTIYFGEGSWLTVV.

This rearrangement joins TRBV4-1 to TRBJ2-1, with 16 bases identical to TRBD2. V trimming: 1 base; J trimming: 3 bases; junction bases outside the gene matches: 9. This CDR3 is 20 amino acids long. Germline-derived CDR1 and CDR2 are MGHRA and YSYEKL. The DNA for the CDR3 is TGCGCCAGCAGCCAAGGATCCGGGACTAGCGGGAGGGCCGGCTACAATGAGCAGTTCTTC. It codes for CASSQGSGTSGRAGYNEQFF.

The V gene is TRBV29-1, the J gene TRBJ2-1; weak D call: TRBD2 (6 bases). The CDR3 loop spans 15 amino acids. From germline, CDR1 is SQVTM and CDR2 ANQGSEA. The V and J ends lost 3 bases and 1 base respectively, with 13 bases between them. The CDR3 here is CSVDTGERSYNEQFF. CDR3 coding DNA: TGCAGCGTTGATACGGGGGAGAGGTCCTACAATGAGCAGTTCTTC.

The chain joins TRBV15 to TRBJ1-2; no definite D call. The length of the CDR3 is 15 residues. Germline loops: CDR1 LNHNV, CDR2 YYDKDF (reference sequence). Trimming pared 0 bases from V and 0 bases from J, leaving 8 bases between. CDR3 DNA: TGTGCCACCAGCAGAGATCTAAGAGCTAACTATGGCTACACCTTC. Translation gives CATSRDLRANYGYTF.

This clone was seen a single time. The chain employs TRBV7-2 and TRBJ2-7, with 11 nucleotides matching TRBD2. The V segment lost 6 bases and the J segment 4 bases; nucleotides outside the gene matches: 5. The germline V gene encodes CDR1 SGHTA and CDR2 FQGNSA. The CDR3 runs 14 residues. CDR3 sequence: CASSLAGGIYEQYF. CDR3 nucleotide sequence: TGTGCCAGCAGTCTAGCGGGAGGAATATACGAGCAGTACTTC.

The chain carries TRBV29-1 and TRBJ2-2, with D possibly being TRBD1 (5 bases). CDR1 is SQVTM, CDR2 ANQGSEA, per germline. The CDR3 contains 13 residues. Deletions cut 6 bases from V and 0 bases from J, with 8 bases between. The CDR3 nucleotides are TGCAGCGTAGGACAACCGAACACCGGGGAGCTGTTTTTT. Its translation: CSVGQPNTGELFF.

In regard to this clone: Different DNA sequences within this sample yield the same CDR3. This chain joins TRBV4-3 and TRBJ1-5, with TRBD1 as a possible D gene (5 bases). CDR3 length: 15 amino acids. Germline CDR1 and CDR2: LGHNA and YSLEER. V dropped 0 bases and J dropped 4 bases, with 10 bases sitting between them. CDR3 sequence reads: CASSQDLRGNQPQHF. DNA for the CDR3: TGCGCCAGCAGCCAAGATCTTCGGGGGAATCAGCCCCAGCATTTT.

This clone was detected a few times. This chain uses TRBV7-2 with TRBJ1-5; D unclear. The CDR3 covers 13 residues. V was shortened by 1 base and J by 7 bases, with 8 bases between the two germline ends. Germline CDR1 and CDR2: SGHTA and FQGNSA. CDR3 sequence reads: CASSLERQQPQHF. CDR3 in DNA: TGTGCCAGCAGCTTAGAGAGGCAGCAGCCCCAGCATTTT. The full variable domain, its missing parts supplied by reference TRBV7-2 and TRBJ1-5, is GAGVSQSPSNKVTEKGKDVELRCDPISGHTALYWYRQSLGQGLEFLIYFQGNSAPDKSGLPSDRFSAERTGGSVSTLTIQRTQQEDSAVYLCASSLERQQPQHFGDGTRLSIL.

This clone was found once. The chain links TRBV6-5 to TRBJ2-1; TRBD2 matches 13 bases. Trimming took 2 bases from V and 8 from J; bases not matched to a gene: 6. Germline V CDR1 and CDR2: MNHEY, SVGAGI. This CDR3 has 16 residues. In DNA form, the CDR3 reads TGTGCCAGCAGTTACGGACTAGCGGGAGTAGGGGATGAGCAGTTCTTC. Translated: CASSYGLAGVGDEQFF.

The rearrangement links TRBV2 to TRBJ1-1, with TRBD1 matching 9 bases. After removal of 6 bases from V and 5 bases from J, the junction contained 1 base not matched to a gene. From germline, CDR1 is SNHLY and CDR2 FYNNEI. The CDR3 length is 12 residues. The CDR3 DNA reads as TGTGCCAGCAGCGACAGGGGGACTGAAGCTTTCTTT. It codes for CASSDRGTEAFF.

V usage is TRBV6-5 and J usage is TRBJ1-1, with D possibly TRBD1 on 5 matching bases. The CDR3 runs 13 residues. V lost 6 bases and J 0 bases, leaving 8 bases between the germline ends. The V gene's germline CDR1 is MNHEY and CDR2 SVGAGI. This CDR3 is CASRDNMNTEAFF. The CDR3, as DNA: TGTGCCAGCAGGGACAACATGAACACTGAAGCTTTCTTT.

This clone was seen a few times. The rearrangement uses TRBV19 and TRBJ1-5; weak D call: TRBD1 (5 bases). The CDR3 contains 13 residues. The V end lost 5 bases, the J end lost 6 bases, and 11 bases lay between the germline ends. From germline, CDR1 is LNHDA and CDR2 SQIVND (reference sequence). The chain's CDR3 is CASSPGGVQPQHF. DNA of the CDR3: TGTGCCAGTAGTCCGGGGGGAGTTCAGCCCCAGCATTTT.

The rearrangement joins TRBV5-8 to TRBJ2-2; D remains ambiguous. With 4 bases removed from V and 1 base from J, the gap between germline ends came to 14 bases. The CDR3 spans 16 residues. Looked up from germline, CDR1 is SGHTS and CDR2 is YDEGEE. The CDR3 is CASSRRDIMNTGELFF. In DNA, the CDR3 is TGTGCCAGCAGCAGGCGCGACATCATGAACACCGGGGAGCTGTTTTTT.

The V call is TRBV5-4, the J call TRBJ1-1; TRBD1 matches at 9 bases. Per germline, CDR1 SGHNT and CDR2 YYREEE (reference sequence). J was trimmed by 9 bases and V by 4 bases; bases with no gene match: 7. This CDR3 region has 13 residues. The CDR3, as DNA: TGTGCCAGCAGCCGGGGGACAGGGATGAAAGCTTTCTTT. Its translation: CASSRGTGMKAFF.

This clone was seen a few times. V usage is TRBV27 and J usage is TRBJ2-7; 8 nucleotides line up with TRBD2. The J segment lost 2 bases and the V segment lost 8 bases, leaving 8 bases of the junction unmatched. CDR3 size: 14 residues. Germline V gives CDR1 MNHEY, CDR2 SMNVEV (reference sequence). CDR3 protein: CASESGRGAYEQYF. For the CDR3, the DNA is TGTGCCAGCGAAAGCGGGAGAGGTGCCTACGAGCAGTACTTC.

This clone has ten or more counts. CDR3 amino acids: CATRDRVTGNTIYF. The DNA for the CDR3 is TGTGCCACCAGGGACAGGGTAACTGGAAACACCATATATTTT. V gene TRBV15 combines with J gene TRBJ1-3, with 8 bases fitting TRBD1. J lost 2 bases, V lost 6 bases, and 3 bases had no gene match. The CDR3 is made up of 14 amino acids. CDR1 and CDR2 (germline): LNHNV, YYDKDF (reference sequence).

The chain is built from TRBV7-6 and TRBJ1-1; 7 bases fit TRBD1. The CDR3 spans 14 residues. In germline, CDR1 is SGHVS, CDR2 FNYEAQ. V shed 2 bases and J 0 bases; nucleotides not matched to a gene: 0. CDR3 coding DNA: TGTGCCAGCAGCTTAACAGGGGTGAACACTGAAGCTTTCTTT. Encoded protein: CASSLTGVNTEAFF. Using reference TRBV7-6 and TRBJ1-1 for the parts outside the CDR3, the full variable domain is GAGVSQSPRYKVTKRGQDVALRCDPISGHVSLYWYRQALGQGPEFLTYFNYEAQQDKSGLPNDRFSAERPEGSISTLTIQRTEQRDSAMYRCASSLTGVNTEAFFGQGTRLTVV.

This sequence joins TRBV20-1 and TRBJ1-2; D not resolved. The germline V gene encodes CDR1 DFQATT and CDR2 SNEGSKA (reference sequence). The CDR3 contains 11 residues. V was pared by 1 base and J by 7 bases, with 7 bases between. The CDR3 sequence is CSARGGGGYTF. DNA for the CDR3: TGCAGTGCTAGAGGCGGAGGTGGCTACACCTTC.

This chain connects TRBV6-1 to TRBJ2-2; TRBD1 is a possible D gene (6 bases). The ends were cut back, 2 bases at V and 3 bases at J, with 10 bases in the middle. This CDR3 has 15 amino acids. CDR1 and CDR2 from the germline V gene are MNHNS and SASEGT. The CDR3 sequence is CASSEITGYTGELFF. The CDR3 DNA reads TGTGCCAGCAGTGAAATAACAGGGTACACCGGGGAGCTGTTTTTT.

CDR3: CASGLRTSGRERQFF. The CDR3 DNA reads as TGTGCCAGCGGACTCCGGACTAGCGGGAGGGAAAGGCAGTTCTTC. V gene TRBV2 combines with J gene TRBJ2-1, with 15 bases that match TRBD2. Looked up from germline, CDR1 is SNHLY and CDR2 is FYNNEI. CDR3 length equals 15 residues. After removal of 8 bases from V and 12 bases from J, the junction contained 11 bases not matched to a gene.

The chain couples TRBV10-2 to TRBJ2-5; D is perhaps TRBD2 (5 bases). The CDR3 has 12 residues. The germline V and J ends were trimmed by 4 bases and 5 bases, with 8 bases remaining between them. Germline CDR1 is WSHSY and CDR2 is SAAADI. CDR3: CASSGTSETQYF. The DNA of the CDR3 is TGCGCCAGCAGTGGGACTTCTGAGACCCAGTACTTC.